The clone carrying this TCR beta chain was detected a few times. Its specificity is not known. Ahead of thyroid surgery, no patient had received treatment of any kind. The CDR3 has 15 amino acids. Germline V gene lookup returns CDR1 MRHNA and CDR2 SNTAGT. The V end lost 6 bases, the J end lost 4 bases, and 15 bases lay between the germline ends. This entry belongs to a study of metastatic and nonmetastatic thyroid tumors. Notes on the study in general: The reported finding was significantly higher TCR beta diversity in malignant thyroid tumors relative to benign nodules, in blood and tumor.

TCRdb re-called clones via MiXCR from the PCR reads. The table lists just under 60,000 clones, around 15% of them singletons, with roughly a tenth in the top ten. The sample was blood. The chain carries TRBV6-4 and TRBJ1-4; a weak D match, TRBD1 (5 bases). The clonotype was recovered from a male donor with papillary thyroid cancer or a benign thyroid nodule (not recorded which). Some clones in this sample may be carry-over from other donors' samples. The CDR3 loop reads CASSDRGGGNEKLFF. In DNA form, the CDR3 reads TGTGCCAGCAGCGACCGGGGGGGTGGTAATGAAAAACTGTTTTTT.